Described below is a single TCR beta chain sequence and its context. Its antigen is unknown. The V gene lost 6 bases and the J gene lost 1 base, with 13 bases spanning the gap. The CDR3 contains 14 residues. Germline CDR1 and CDR2: MNHEY and SVGAGI. Method: immunoSEQ multiplex PCR; TCRdb's copy keeps in-frame clones and lacks some. This sample has about 180,000 clones, with almost 90% found just once. The data belong to a study of T cell responses to AZD1222 COVID-19 vaccine. In the study overall: Analysis merged second doses at about 4 or about 12 weeks. Study observations and caveats: Recipients of AZD1222 seropositive at baseline numbered only 5 to 7. It was only after the peak T cell response that any repertoires were sampled.

The receptor's source is an adult in good health. The sample was peripheral blood, taken on day 0 of AZD1222 vaccination. The chain combines TRBV6-5 with TRBJ2-7; tentative D call: TRBD1 (5 bases). In nucleotides, the CDR3 is TGTGCCAGCAGGGCCAGGGTAGGATCCTACGAGCAGTACTTC. Protein: CASRARVGSYEQYF.